This passage covers 21 T cell receptor beta chains from one sample sequenced in a study of regulatory T cells in long-lasting Graves disease. Time point of the sample: persistent/refractory GD, antithyroid drugs over 5 years with positive TRAb. PBMC-derived RNA was used for the TCR library. The TCR beta library used iRepertoire HTBI primers with Arm-PCR amplification of CDR3. In TCRdb, the multiplex PCR reads were re-called with MiXCR into one record per CDR3 protein. Of roughly 400,000 distinct CDR3 sequences in the sample, about 20% are singletons; the top ten hold more than 20%. Sequencing used peripheral blood mononuclear cells (PBMCs), obtained when the disease was refractory, from a patient treated with antithyroid drugs. These TCRs come from a female donor with Graves disease.

As for this clonotype: Given a much more abundant clone one base away, this may be a read error. This is likely a read error, given that the CDR3 carries no conserved phenylalanine or tryptophan at its end. The rearrangement links TRBV30 to TRBJ1-5, with D perhaps TRBD1 (5 bases). The germline CDR1 and CDR2 sequences are GTSNPN and SVGIG (reference sequence). The CDR3 totals 13 residues. Trimming removed 2 bases at V and 3 bases at J, with 8 bases between. For the CDR3, the DNA is TGTGCCTGGAGTCGGGGGGACAATCAGCCCCAGCATTCT. This gives the protein CAWSRGDNQPQHS.

This clonotype was recorded many times. The chain joins TRBV7-2 to TRBJ2-7; TRBD1 or TRBD2 may be the D gene (6 bases each). The CDR3 contains 14 residues. Deletions cut 3 bases from V and 4 bases from J, with 13 bases between. Germline V gives CDR1 SGHTA, CDR2 FQGNSA. CDR3 coding DNA: TGTGCCAGCAGCTTTCGACTAGGGGGATACGAGCAGTACTTC. Residues: CASSFRLGGYEQYF.

The chain combines TRBV5-1 with TRBJ2-7, with 12 bases lining up with TRBD2. V shed 4 bases, J shed 0 bases, and the junction held 11 bases outside the gene matches. Germline-derived CDR1 and CDR2 are SGHRS and YFSETQ. This CDR3 is 18 amino acids long. The CDR3 DNA reads as TGCGCCAGCAGCCAAGGGACTAGCGGGCCCATAGGCTCCTACGAGCAGTACTTC. This gives the protein CASSQGTSGPIGSYEQYF.

In this sample, this clonotype turned up many times. This chain uses TRBV6-1 with TRBJ2-5; D is perhaps TRBD1 or TRBD2 (6 bases each). With 1 base removed from V and 5 bases from J, the gap between germline ends came to 11 bases. Germline CDR1 is MNHNS and CDR2 is SASEGT. There are 14 residues in the CDR3. In DNA, the CDR3 is TGTGCCAGCAGTGAAGATCGGGGGCGGGAGACCCAGTACTTC. Translation gives CASSEDRGRETQYF.

The chain couples TRBV7-8 to TRBJ1-1, with a weak D call TRBD1 (5 bases). V lost 5 bases and J 7 bases, leaving 17 bases between the germline ends. The CDR3 has 14 residues. Looked up from germline, CDR1 is SGHVS and CDR2 is FQNEAQ. CDR3: CASSPTGRTLEAFF. CDR3 in DNA: TGTGCCAGCAGCCCAACGGGGCGGACACTTGAAGCTTTCTTT.

The chain employs TRBV20-1 and TRBJ2-3; 12 nucleotides match TRBD2. The CDR3 has 15 residues. With 3 bases clipped from V and 5 bases from J, the junction kept 6 bases outside the gene matches. CDR1 and CDR2 (germline): DFQATT, SNEGSKA (reference sequence). The CDR3 DNA follows: TGCAGTGCTAGTGGTAGGGGACTAGCGGGAGATACGCAGTATTTT. Translating it yields CSASGRGLAGDTQYF.

This clonotype appeared many times. The chain combines TRBV28 with TRBJ1-2; no firm D call. V lost 5 bases and J 1 base, leaving 14 bases between the germline ends. The CDR3 has 15 residues. CDR1 MDHEN and CDR2 SYDVKM come from the germline V gene. The CDR3 spells CASSIEAGDNYGYTF. In DNA form, the CDR3 reads TGTGCCAGCAGTATCGAGGCAGGAGATAACTATGGCTACACCTTC.

This chain connects TRBV25-1 to TRBJ1-5; D remains ambiguous. This CDR3 spans 15 amino acids. V shed 1 base and J shed 7 bases, with 14 bases lying between them. Germline V gene lookup returns CDR1 MGHDK and CDR2 SYGVNS. The CDR3 bases are TGTGCCAGCAGTGAATCGGTCAGCGGCGGGCAGCCCCAGCATTTT. Translating it yields CASSESVSGGQPQHF.

This clonotype was seen many times. This sequence joins TRBV30 and TRBJ1-4, with D unresolved. CDR3 length equals 14 residues. Germline V CDR1 and CDR2: GTSNPN, SVGIG (reference sequence). V lost 6 bases to trimming and J lost 8 bases, with 19 bases between them. The CDR3 DNA is TGTGCCTGTCCCATCGGGCCTCGTCGGGAAAAACTGTTTTTT. It yields the protein CACPIGPRREKLFF.

There are a few counts of this clonotype. The CDR3, as DNA: TGCAGCGTTGTTGGTCGGACAGGGGTATCTGAAGCTTTCTTT. This gives the protein CSVVGRTGVSEAFF. The chain uses TRBV29-1 and TRBJ1-1; 9 bases are shared with TRBD1. The CDR3 has 14 residues. CDR1 is SQVTM, CDR2 ANQGSEA, per germline. Trimming at V came to 4 bases and at J to 6 bases, leaving 9 bases not matched to a gene.

This clonotype was detected many times. The CDR3 loop reads CASSQERDTGELFF. The CDR3 DNA reads as TGTGCCAGCAGCCAGGAGAGAGACACCGGGGAGCTGTTTTTT. The rearrangement uses TRBV3-1 and TRBJ2-2, with no clear D. Looked up from germline, CDR1 is LGHDT and CDR2 is YNNKEL (reference sequence). The length of the CDR3 is 14 residues. V was trimmed by 3 bases and J by 3 bases, leaving 8 bases between them.

The chain joins TRBV12-3 or TRBV12-4 to TRBJ2-7; possibly TRBD2 for D (6 bases). Trimming pared 5 bases from V and 6 bases from J, leaving 17 bases between. The CDR3 spans 14 residues. The CDR3 reads CASSPPQTRLEQYF. As DNA, the CDR3 is TGTGCCAGCAGTCCTCCACAGACTAGGCTCGAGCAGTACTTC.

The table lists this clonotype with a few counts. This chain links TRBV7-9 with TRBJ1-5, with no clear D. This CDR3 is 12 amino acids long. Trimming left V 8 bases short and J 0 bases short, with 5 bases between. CDR1 is SEHNR and CDR2 is FQNEAQ in the germline V gene (reference sequence). Here the CDR3 DNA reads TGTGCCAGCGGCGATAGCAATCAGCCCCAGCATTTT. Its translation is CASGDSNQPQHF.

This chain uses TRBV7-9 with TRBJ1-1; D not resolved. This CDR3 has 14 amino acids. The V gene's germline CDR1 is SEHNR and CDR2 FQNEAQ (reference sequence). The V end was cut by 2 bases, the J end by 5 bases, with 12 bases between. CDR3 sequence reads: CASSLSTLLTEAFF. CDR3 DNA: TGTGCCAGCAGCTTAAGCACCCTCCTAACTGAAGCTTTCTTT.

This clonotype showed up just a few times. This chain uses TRBV20-1 with TRBJ2-7; 11 nucleotides line up with TRBD2. V was clipped by 8 bases and J by 4 bases; unmatched bases: 13. The CDR3 covers 15 residues. The germline gives CDR1 DFQATT, CDR2 SNEGSKA (reference sequence). DNA for the CDR3: TGCAGTTTCCCCCTAGCGGGAGGCACTCTTTACGAGCAGTACTTC. The encoded protein is CSFPLAGGTLYEQYF.

There are many counts of this clonotype. This sequence joins TRBV13 and TRBJ2-7, with a tentative D call TRBD1 (6 bases). The CDR3 has 16 amino acids. From germline, CDR1 is PRHDT and CDR2 FYEKMQ (reference sequence). Trimming shortened V by 4 bases and J by 2 bases, and 18 bases separated the two germline ends. CDR3: CASSYTQGERTYEQYF. The CDR3 bases are TGTGCCAGCAGCTATACACAGGGTGAGAGGACCTACGAGCAGTACTTC.

This clonotype was observed a few times. This rearrangement joins TRBV7-2 to TRBJ2-7; 7 bases line up with TRBD1. CDR1 and CDR2 from the germline V gene are SGHTA and FQGNSA. The CDR3 loop spans 14 amino acids. With 5 bases clipped from V and 0 bases from J, the junction kept 4 bases outside the gene matches. CDR3 nucleotides: TGTGCCAGCAGCCGGGGACAGATCTCCTACGAGCAGTACTTC. Its protein product is CASSRGQISYEQYF.

This clonotype was seen repeatedly, ten times or more. The J gene is TRBJ2-5, the V gene TRBV12-3 or TRBV12-4; 10 nucleotides agree with TRBD2. The CDR3 is made up of 16 amino acids. Trimming removed 5 bases from V and 5 bases from J; junction bases left unmatched: 11. The CDR3 sequence is CASSQPASGSRETQYF. For the CDR3, the DNA is TGTGCCAGCAGTCAACCCGCTAGCGGGAGCCGGGAGACCCAGTACTTC.

This clonotype was seen at least ten times. The V gene is TRBV5-4, the J gene TRBJ1-1; D possibly corresponds to TRBD1 (6 bases). V lost 6 bases to trimming and J lost 1 base, with 10 bases between them. Germline V gives CDR1 SGHNT, CDR2 YYREEE (reference sequence). This CDR3 has 13 residues. The CDR3 coding sequence is TGTGCCAGCAAACCGGGACAGAACACTGAAGCTTTCTTT. Translation gives CASKPGQNTEAFF.

This clonotype was seen ten or more times. The chain uses TRBV12-3 or TRBV12-4 and TRBJ2-7, with 9 nucleotides matching TRBD2. The V segment lost 11 bases and the J segment 7 bases; nucleotides outside the gene matches: 9. This CDR3 contains 12 residues. In DNA form, the CDR3 reads TGTGCCTGCTCTAGCGGGGCATGGGAGCAGTACTTC. It is translated as CACSSGAWEQYF.

The genes are TRBV6-2 or TRBV6-3 and TRBJ1-2; D perhaps matches TRBD1 (5 bases). CDR3 length: 14 residues. The germline V gene has CDR1 MNHEY and CDR2 SVGEGT. Trimming took off 5 bases at V and 0 bases at J, with 10 bases between the two ends. In nucleotides, the CDR3 is TGTGCCAGCAGTGAAGGACACTCTAACTATGGCTACACCTTC. Protein sequence: CASSEGHSNYGYTF.